This TCR beta chain comes out of a study of OX40 agonist ivuxolimab in advanced cancers. For the study in its entirety: Ivuxolimab was an agonistic, fully human IgG2 monoclonal antibody directed against OX40 (CD134), a costimulatory receptor. In the dose-escalation cohort, 82.7% of patients were male, and the mean age was approximately 55 years, with a range of about 20 to 90. Patients were allowed to have had prior anti-PD-1, anti-PD-L1 or anti-CTLA-4 therapy, and roughly 40% of the dose-escalation patients had been treated with checkpoint inhibitors. Partial responses occurred in three dose-escalation patients: two with cutaneous melanoma and one with hepatocellular carcinoma. Of the approximately 54 patients in dose escalation, about 20 had hepatocellular carcinoma, some 15 had melanoma, 9 had renal cell carcinoma and 9 had head and neck cancer. The monotherapy dose-escalation portion (N = 52 patients) of the phase I ivuxolimab trial is reported in the paper. Peripheral TCRbeta sequencing aimed to test whether ivuxolimab altered TCR sequence diversity and caused clonal T-cell expansion. Intravenous ivuxolimab was administered to patients every 2 weeks at six dose levels: 0.01, 0.1, 0.3, 1.5, 3 and 10 mg/kg.

CDR1 and CDR2 are read off the germline V gene as SGHTA and FQGTGA. CDR3 length: 17 amino acids, cysteine to phenylalanine. The kept DNA is CDR3 alone, 51 bases in frame from the first base. V and J are trimmed by 4 bases and 1 base, and the gene matches miss 6 bases of the junction. A single count supports this clone. No cognate antigen has been identified for it. No base-level quality is on record; no much larger clone is a single base apart. For sequencing of the TCRbeta CDR3 region, genomic DNA was extracted from the sorted cells. The immunoSEQ Assay was used to sequence the TCRbeta CDR3 regions. Here the immuneACCESS table is served through TCRdb, limited to in-frame sequences with V and J called. Missing clones are a known gap in these copies; in checked studies unresolved V genes cover under half, and the rest lacks a known reason. The sample table records 68,000 or so clones; about four fifths of these occur just once. The biggest ten clones account for less than 2.5% of the sample.

What the study reported, not specific to this receptor: Low levels of normalized T-cell clonal expansion were also seen in some patients who did not respond. On average, CD8+ T cells showed more expanded clones than CD4+ T cells after ivuxolimab. At doses of 0.1 to 3.0 mg/kg, clonal expansion of both CD4+ and CD8+ blood T cells was observed from baseline to week 6. Partial responders in the 0.1-3.0 mg/kg groups had among the lowest normalized peripheral clonal expansion, especially among CD8+ T cells. The antigen specificity of the peripheral T cells that underwent clonal expansion was not determined.

Patients with autoimmune disease history or receiving systemic immunosuppression were excluded from the trial. Peripheral blood for TCR sequencing was collected from all dose cohorts at baseline, on cycle 4 day 1, and on cycle 7 day 1. Samples were obtained from an open-label, multicenter, first-in-human phase I dose-escalation trial of ivuxolimab. Adults with locally advanced or metastatic melanoma, renal cell carcinoma, hepatocellular carcinoma or head and neck squamous cell carcinoma were enrolled in the trial. Before TCR sequencing, CD4+ T cells and CD8+ T cells were sorted from peripheral blood as separate populations.

The receptor was isolated from an adult with an advanced solid tumor such as melanoma, head and neck, liver or kidney cancer. The chain couples TRBV7-3 to TRBJ2-2, and 10 junction bases match TRBD2. The specimen comprised CD4+ or CD8+ T cells sorted from blood, sampled in a trial of the OX40 agonist ivuxolimab. At the DNA level, the sequence is TGTGCCAGCAGCTCTACTCTAGCGGGGGTGAACACCGGGGAGCTGTTTTTT. It is translated as CASSSTLAGVNTGELFF.